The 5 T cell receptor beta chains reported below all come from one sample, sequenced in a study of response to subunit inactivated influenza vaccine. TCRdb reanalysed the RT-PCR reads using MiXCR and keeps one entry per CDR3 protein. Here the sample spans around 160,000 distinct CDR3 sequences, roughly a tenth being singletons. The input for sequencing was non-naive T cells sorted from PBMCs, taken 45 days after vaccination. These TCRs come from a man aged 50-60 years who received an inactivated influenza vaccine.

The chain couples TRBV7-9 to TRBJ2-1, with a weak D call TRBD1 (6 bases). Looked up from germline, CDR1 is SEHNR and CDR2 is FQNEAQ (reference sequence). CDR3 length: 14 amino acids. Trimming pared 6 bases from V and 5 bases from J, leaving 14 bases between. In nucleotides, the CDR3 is TGTGCCAGCAGTTCAAATGGACAGAACAATGAGCAGTTCTTC. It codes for CASSSNGQNNEQFF.

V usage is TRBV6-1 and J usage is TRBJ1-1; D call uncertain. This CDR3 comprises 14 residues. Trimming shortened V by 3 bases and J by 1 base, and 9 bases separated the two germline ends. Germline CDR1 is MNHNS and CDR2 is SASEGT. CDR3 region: CASSDFQGNTEAFF. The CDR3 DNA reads TGTGCCAGCAGTGATTTTCAAGGGAACACTGAAGCTTTCTTT.

The CDR3 nucleotides read TGTGCCACCAGCAGAGAGGCGGGCCAGCAAGAGACCCAGTACTTC. The encoded protein is CATSREAGQQETQYF. This sequence joins TRBV15 and TRBJ2-5, with a tentative D call TRBD2 (5 bases). The germline V and J ends were trimmed by 0 bases and 2 bases, with 10 bases remaining between them. The CDR3 runs 15 residues. Looked up from germline, CDR1 is LNHNV and CDR2 is YYDKDF (reference sequence).

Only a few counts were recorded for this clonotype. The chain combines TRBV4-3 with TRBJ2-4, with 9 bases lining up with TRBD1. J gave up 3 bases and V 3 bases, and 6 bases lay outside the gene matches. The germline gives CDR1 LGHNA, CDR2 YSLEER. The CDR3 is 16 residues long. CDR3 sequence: CASSQAPTGGKNIQYF. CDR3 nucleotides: TGCGCCAGCAGCCAGGCCCCGACAGGGGGCAAAAACATTCAGTACTTC.

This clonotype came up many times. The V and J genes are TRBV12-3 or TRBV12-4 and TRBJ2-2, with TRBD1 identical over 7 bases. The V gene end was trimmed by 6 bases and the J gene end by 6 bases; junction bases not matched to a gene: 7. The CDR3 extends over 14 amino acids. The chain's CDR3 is CASRTGIRAGELFF. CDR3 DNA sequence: TGTGCCAGCAGGACAGGGATCCGGGCCGGGGAGCTGTTTTTT.